The rows below give T cell receptor beta chains drawn from one sample of a study of blood T cell repertoires in COVID-19. Some clones are missing from TCRdb's copy, which holds only in-frame ones; the method was immunoSEQ multiplex PCR. The repertoire holds roughly 200,000 clones, with about 83% as singletons. What was sequenced was peripheral blood. These receptors were taken from a person aged 65-85 years with COVID-19, enrolled during active disease. CDR3s include the opening cysteine and the closing phenylalanine or tryptophan. Fields, in order: D gene, CDR3 length, J gene, V gene, CDR3 protein. The D gene is left open where the match is weak.

>-|11|TRBJ2-7|TRBV6-6
CASSYDYEQYF
>TRBD2|17|TRBJ2-3|TRBV15
CATSRDPGRGYTDTQYF
>-|13|TRBJ1-5|TRBV15
CATSRDPGEIQHF
>TRBD1|16|TRBJ2-1|TRBV7-2
CASSLPGQGAYNEQFF
>-|14|TRBJ1-5|TRBV19
CASSKAGWNQPQHF
>-|17|TRBJ1-6|TRBV5-1
CASSLEGETPYNSPLHF
>-|16|TRBJ2-3|TRBV5-4
CASSFPDTLTTDTQYF
>-|15|TRBJ2-2|TRBV19
CASSPSLSNTGELFF
>-|14|TRBJ1-1|TRBV2
CASHRGFGNTEAFF
>TRBD1|13|TRBJ2-7|TRBV7-3
CASSLGTVGRQYF
>-|14|TRBJ1-2|TRBV4-3
CASSQDRGGVGYTF
>TRBD1|17|TRBJ1-1|TRBV18
CASSPLGQGDSNTEAFF
>TRBD2|15|TRBJ2-7|TRBV24-1
CATSDGLAGANEQYF
>TRBD1|16|TRBJ1-2|TRBV3-1/TRBV3-2
CASSQDRDRRNYGYTF
>TRBD2|12|TRBJ2-5|TRBV5-1
CATSAGGETQYF
>-|14|TRBJ2-7|TRBV7-9
CASSLDWKFYEQYF
>TRBD1|15|TRBJ2-1|TRBV19
CASAIKGQGINEQFF
>TRBD1|15|TRBJ1-5|TRBV2
CASSEAQGPGQPQHF
>-|17|TRBJ1-2|TRBV28
CASSVQGRGWANYGYTF
>TRBD2|19|TRBJ2-5|TRBV19
CASSFYASGTSGRKETQYF
>-|13|TRBJ2-7|TRBV29-1
CSVAGGSGYEQYF
>-|13|TRBJ2-1|TRBV10-3
CAISEDTYNEQFF
>TRBD2|15|TRBJ2-1|TRBV6-2/TRBV6-3
CASSSPGLDRNEQFF
>-|13|TRBJ1-5|TRBV2
CASTTYSNQPQHF